The T cell receptor beta chain described here comes from a study of blood T cells in healthy people across ages. Study-wide background: About one barcoded beta molecule per two T cells was the capture yield of template switching. Broader study findings: The fall in TCR beta diversity per million T cells was roughly linear with age.

The length of the CDR3 is 16 residues. CDR1 and CDR2 (germline): MDHEN, SYDVKM. With respect to this clonotype: What it binds is not known.

The donors, all healthy, were Caucasians living in Russia, aged roughly 6 to 100. Isolation per sample recovered at least 6 million PBMCs. It was with a sample-barcoded 5' primer and a J-beta primer mix that a second PCR of roughly 6 to 12 cycles was run. Each CDR3 protein is one row after TCRdb ran MiXCR on the 5' RACE reads. The table has about 680,000 distinct CDR3 sequences, roughly 50% seen once. The chain couples TRBV28 to TRBJ2-5; D ambiguous. The J call may be faulty, since TRBJ2-7 better matches the DNA end. Sequencing input: blood. The clonotype was recovered from a woman aged 55-70 years in good health. The CDR3 DNA reads as TGTGCCAGCAGTTCCCGGGCCTCCGGCTCACTCTACGAGCAGTACTTC. Its protein product is CASSSRASGSLYEQYF.